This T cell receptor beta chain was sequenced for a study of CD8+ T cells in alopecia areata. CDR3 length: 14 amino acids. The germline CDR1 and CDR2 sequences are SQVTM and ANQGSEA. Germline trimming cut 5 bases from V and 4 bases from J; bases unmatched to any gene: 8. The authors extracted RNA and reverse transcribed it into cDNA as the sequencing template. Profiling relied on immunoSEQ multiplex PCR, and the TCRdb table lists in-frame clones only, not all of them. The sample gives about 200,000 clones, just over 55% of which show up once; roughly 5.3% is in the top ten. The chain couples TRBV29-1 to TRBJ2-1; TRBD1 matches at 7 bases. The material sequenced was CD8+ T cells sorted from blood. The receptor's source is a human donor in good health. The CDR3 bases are TGCAGCGTTATCACAGGGGACCTTTACAATGAGCAGTTCTTC. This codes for CSVITGDLYNEQFF.